The 27 T cell receptor beta chains in this list originate from one sample, sequenced in a study of T cell clonality in common variable immunodeficiency. Whole-study results and caveats: Reportedly, TCR beta sequences from common variable immunodeficiency showed fewer deletions and N-nucleotide insertions.

Assay used: immunoSEQ multiplex PCR; TCRdb lists only in-frame clones, some missing. The repertoire consists of 25,000 to 30,000 clones, none detected only once. No cognate antigen is known for these TCRs. Sequenced material: peripheral blood mononuclear cells. These receptors all come from a human donor with common variable immunodeficiency.

Many counts were recorded for this clone. The sequenced fragment ends 3 residues before the CDR3 boundary, so the rest is inferred from the germline J gene. The chain links TRBV7-6 to TRBJ2-3; maybe TRBD1 (6 bases). CDR3 length: 17 amino acids. Germline V gene sequence: CDR1 SGHVS, CDR2 FNYEAQ. V was clipped by 7 bases and J by 2 bases, with 22 bases between them. CDR3 loop: CASTRSSVGANTDTQYF. The CDR3 DNA, read in part, is TGTGCCAGCACAAGATCCTCAGTGGGGGCCAACACAGATACG.

The table lists this clone with a few counts. The CDR3 end lies 3 residues beyond the end of the read and is filled in from the germline J gene. The rearrangement joins TRBV7-9 to TRBJ2-7; D is uncertain. Trimming removed 1 base from V and 2 bases from J, with 3 bases in between. CDR3 length: 12 amino acids. Germline V CDR1 and CDR2: SEHNR, FQNEAQ (reference sequence). CDR3 DNA (partial): TGTGCCAGCAGCTTAGACACCTACGAG. It encodes CASSLDTYE. The CDR3 as a whole reads CASSLDTYEQYF.

Details on this clone: The read finishes 3 residues shy of the CDR3 end, and the germline J gene is used to complete it. The V gene is TRBV7-6, the J gene TRBJ2-7; 9 positions agree with TRBD1. Trimming at V came to 6 bases and at J to 6 bases, leaving 9 bases not matched to a gene. CDR3 size: 14 residues. CDR1 SGHVS and CDR2 FNYEAQ come from the germline V gene. CDR3 residues: CASSQTGGLGEQYF. The sequenced part of the CDR3 DNA is TGTGCCAGCAGTCAGACAGGGGGTCTGGGCGAG. Looking up the rest from reference TRBV7-6 and TRBJ2-7 gives the full variable domain: GAGVSQSPRYKVTKRGQDVALRCDPISGHVSLYWYRQALGQGPEFLTYFNYEAQQDKSGLPNDRFSAERPEGSISTLTIQRTEQRDSAMYRCASSQTGGLGEQYFGPGTRLTVT.

Comments on this clone: The read ends 3 residues early relative to the CDR3; the germline J gene fills the gap. This chain connects TRBV7-3 to TRBJ1-1; 7 nucleotides line up with TRBD1. Germline assignment: CDR1 SGHTA and CDR2 FQGTGA. J was trimmed by 1 base and V by 6 bases; bases with no gene match: 2. The CDR3 extends over 13 amino acids. The CDR3 loop reads CASSRQGNTEAFF. The CDR3 bases that were read are TGTGCCAGCAGTCGACAGGGGAACACTGAA. The whole variable domain, remainder taken from reference TRBV7-3 and TRBJ1-1, is GAGVSQTPSNKVTEKGKYVELRCDPISGHTALYWYRQSLGQGPEFLIYFQGTGAADDSGLPNDRFFAVRPEGSVSTLKIQRTERGDSAVYLCASSRQGNTEAFFGQGTRLTVV.

Ten or more counts support this clone. The read ends 3 residues shy of where the CDR3 ends; the end is completed using the germline J gene. This sequence joins TRBV7-2 and TRBJ2-2; 8 bases align to TRBD2. Per germline, CDR1 SGHTA and CDR2 FQGNSA. V was pared by 0 bases and J by 1 base, with 4 bases of the junction left unmatched. CDR3 length: 17 residues. CDR3 DNA, as far as it was read: TGTGCCAGCAGCTTAGCGCCAAGCGGGGGGAACACCGGGGAG. It codes for CASSLAPSGGNTGE. The whole CDR3 protein reads CASSLAPSGGNTGELFF.

There are a few counts of this clone. Read data end 3 residues before the CDR3 end; the end is taken from the germline J gene. J is TRBJ1-6 and V is TRBV7-9; D is possibly TRBD1 (5 bases). V lost 4 bases to trimming and J lost 5 bases, with 9 bases between them. The CDR3 runs 14 residues. CDR1 and CDR2 from the germline V gene are SEHNR and FQNEAQ (reference sequence). The covered CDR3 bases are TGTGCCAGCAGCTCACAGGCGGATAATTCACCC. Protein product: CASSSQADNSP. The whole CDR3 protein reads CASSSQADNSPLHF.

As regards this clone: The read ends 3 residues shy of where the CDR3 ends; the end is completed using the germline J gene. V and J are TRBV19 and TRBJ2-1; TRBD2 aligns across 11 bases. This CDR3 comprises 16 residues. Germline CDR1 LNHDA, CDR2 SQIVND (reference sequence). The ends lost 4 bases at V and 2 bases at J; junction bases unmatched: 4. CDR3 protein: CASSTRLAGTYNEQFF. The part of the CDR3 DNA that was read is TGTGCCAGTAGTACCCGACTAGCGGGGACCTACAATGAG.

A few counts support this clone. The read falls 3 residues short of the CDR3 end, and the missing part is taken from the germline J gene. This chain links TRBV18 with TRBJ2-1; 7 bases are a match to TRBD1. Per the germline V gene, CDR1 is KGHSH and CDR2 is LQKENI. J gave up 6 bases and V 9 bases, and 8 bases lay outside the gene matches. This CDR3 region has 13 residues. CDR3 sequence reads: CASLTGPGNEQFF. The CDR3 DNA, read in part, is TGTGCCAGTTTGACAGGGCCCGGCAATGAG.

This clone is classed as medium-sized. From the germline J gene comes the end of the CDR3, since the read stops 3 residues before it. The chain uses TRBV5-1 and TRBJ2-1; no clear D. The CDR3 runs to 15 residues. V was trimmed by 0 bases and J by 0 bases, leaving 7 bases between them. Germline CDR1 and CDR2: SGHRS and YFSETQ. CDR3 DNA (partial): TGCGCCAGCAGCTTGGCCTCCAGCTCCTACAATGAG. Encoded protein: CASSLASSSYNE. The whole CDR3 sequence reads CASSLASSSYNEQFF.

To note about this clone: The CDR3 extends 3 residues past the end of the read, so its final part is completed from the germline J gene. The chain recombines TRBV2 with TRBJ2-5, with D possibly being TRBD1 (6 bases). This CDR3 has 11 residues. Deletions cut 11 bases from V and 4 bases from J, with 11 bases between. CDR1 is SNHLY, CDR2 FYNNEI, per germline. The CDR3 protein is CAVGTTETQYF. CDR3 DNA (partial): TGTGCCGTCGGGACAACAGAGACC.

This clone turned up a few times. The read gets to within 3 residues of the CDR3 end, and the germline J gene fills in the rest. This chain uses TRBV7-9 with TRBJ2-3, with TRBD1 matching 9 bases. The germline CDR1 and CDR2 sequences are SEHNR and FQNEAQ (reference sequence). The CDR3 sequence is 15 residues long. Incomplete CDR3 DNA: TGTGCCAGCAGACGAGGCGGACAGGGGTCGAGAACG. Translation gives CASRRGGQGSRT. The CDR3 as a whole reads CASRRGGQGSRTQYF.

With respect to this clone: The DNA ends 3 residues before the CDR3 does, and the rest of the CDR3 is filled in from the germline J gene. The chain uses TRBV19 and TRBJ1-1; 11 nucleotides match TRBD1. Germline trimming cut 8 bases from V and 3 bases from J; bases unmatched to any gene: 5. Germline V gene data show CDR1 as LNHDA and CDR2 as SQIVND (reference sequence). The CDR3 contains 14 residues. Incomplete CDR3 DNA: TGTGCCAGTGTGGACAGGGGGCGAGACACTGAA. It specifies CASVDRGRDTE. The entire CDR3 protein is CASVDRGRDTEAFF.

Comment on this clone: The read ends 3 residues early relative to the CDR3; the germline J gene fills the gap. The chain has TRBV5-1 and TRBJ2-5; possibly TRBD1 or TRBD2 for D (5 bases each). Germline V gene lookup returns CDR1 SGHRS and CDR2 YFSETQ. The V end lost 5 bases, the J end lost 4 bases, and 15 bases lay between the germline ends. The CDR3 sequence is 14 residues long. Here the CDR3 reads CASREFSGRETQYF. The covered CDR3 bases are TGCGCCAGCAGGGAGTTCTCAGGGAGAGAGACC.

This clone has just a few counts. The CDR3 end falls 3 residues outside the read, so it is completed with the germline J gene. The V call is TRBV7-3, the J call TRBJ2-1; 14 bases align to TRBD2. V lost 5 bases to trimming and J lost 4 bases; unmatched junction nucleotides: 4. The CDR3 spans 16 residues. Per the germline V gene, CDR1 is SGHTA and CDR2 is FQGTGA. Incomplete CDR3 DNA: TGTGCCAGCAGCCAAGGGACTAGCGGGGGTTACAATGAG. Translation: CASSQGTSGGYNE. The CDR3 in full is CASSQGTSGGYNEQFF. Combining the CDR3 with reference TRBV7-3 and TRBJ2-1 gives the whole variable domain GAGVSQTPSNKVTEKGKYVELRCDPISGHTALYWYRQSLGQGPEFLIYFQGTGAADDSGLPNDRFFAVRPEGSVSTLKIQRTERGDSAVYLCASSQGTSGGYNEQFFGPGTRLTVL.

This clone was observed a few times. Coverage ceases 3 residues before the CDR3 finishes, and the germline J gene fills in the end. The chain links TRBV6-1 to TRBJ2-7; D is possibly TRBD2 (5 bases). Germline CDR1 is MNHNS and CDR2 is SASEGT. V lost 4 bases and J lost 2, with 15 bases in between. The CDR3 has 15 amino acids. The CDR3 DNA, read in part, is TGTGCCAGCAGTGTCCAACCCGAGGGTCCCTACGAG. Translation gives CASSVQPEGPYE. The whole CDR3 sequence is CASSVQPEGPYEQYF.

This clone was counted at least ten times. Coverage ceases 3 residues before the CDR3 finishes, and the germline J gene fills in the end. The rearrangement joins TRBV7-8 to TRBJ2-3, with D possibly matching TRBD1 (5 bases). The CDR3 runs 13 residues. Germline values: CDR1 SGHVS, CDR2 FQNEAQ. V lost 1 base to trimming and J lost 7 bases, with 9 bases between them. This CDR3 reads CASSLDDRHTQYF. The covered CDR3 bases are TGTGCCAGCAGCTTAGATGACAGACATACG.

This clone was observed many times. The read ends 3 residues before the CDR3 terminus; that terminus is restored from the germline J gene. V gene TRBV7-8 combines with J gene TRBJ1-1; D gene uncertain. CDR3 size: 15 residues. In germline, CDR1 is SGHVS, CDR2 FQNEAQ. Between the trimmed V and J ends, which lost 3 bases and 3 bases, there was a span of 14 bases. The CDR3 region is CASSLSARSHTEAFF. CDR3 bases read: TGTGCCAGCAGCTTGTCTGCCAGGAGCCACACTGAA.

This clone was observed a few times. Read coverage stops 3 residues before the CDR3 terminus; the germline J gene supplies the remainder. This chain links TRBV10-2 with TRBJ1-1; 7 bases align to TRBD1. V lost 2 bases, J lost 1 base, and 4 bases stayed unmatched. Germline V gives CDR1 WSHSY, CDR2 SAAADI. This CDR3 has 15 amino acids. CDR3 DNA (partial): TGCGCCAGCAGTGAGACCGGGACAGAGAACACTGAA. Its protein product is CASSETGTENTE. The entire CDR3 protein is CASSETGTENTEAFF.

Concerning this clone itself: The read halts 3 residues ahead of the CDR3 end, with the missing end drawn from the germline J gene. The genes are TRBV7-2 and TRBJ1-6; the D is unclear. Per the germline V gene, CDR1 is SGHTA and CDR2 is FQGNSA. This CDR3 contains 16 residues. Trimming shortened V by 0 bases and J by 9 bases, and 15 bases separated the two germline ends. CDR3 sequence: CASSLAWAERSSPLHF. The sequenced CDR3 bases are TGTGCCAGCAGCTTAGCGTGGGCCGAAAGGAGTTCACCC.

Ten or more counts support this clone. The read finishes 3 residues shy of the CDR3 end, and the germline J gene is used to complete it. The chain combines TRBV2 with TRBJ1-4; maybe TRBD1 (5 bases). This CDR3 spans 17 amino acids. Germline lookup yields CDR1 SNHLY and CDR2 FYNNEI. Trimming stripped 9 bases from V and 4 bases from J, with 24 bases between. The CDR3 bases that were read are TGTGCCAGTTTACTCCCTCTTACAGGATGGGGTAATGAAAAA. Protein: CASLLPLTGWGNEK. The entire CDR3 protein is CASLLPLTGWGNEKLFF.

This CDR3 is CAWSVSSWGSINQPQHF. The DNA read from the CDR3 is TGTGCCTGGAGTGTATCATCGTGGGGCAGCATCAATCAGCCC. This chain joins TRBV30 and TRBJ1-5; D is perhaps TRBD1 (5 bases). The read falls 3 residues short of the CDR3 end, and the missing part is taken from the germline J gene. Trimming shortened V by 0 bases and J by 3 bases, and 18 bases separated the two germline ends. From germline, CDR1 is GTSNPN and CDR2 SVGIG (reference sequence). The length of the CDR3 is 17 residues.

Concerning this clone itself: The read comes to an end 3 residues before the CDR3 does, leaving the germline J gene to fill in the end. This rearrangement joins TRBV7-9 to TRBJ1-2, with 10 bases fitting TRBD1. This CDR3 has 15 amino acids. From germline, CDR1 is SEHNR and CDR2 FQNEAQ (reference sequence). V was clipped by 1 base and J by 6 bases; unmatched bases: 5. The DNA read from the CDR3 is TGTGCCAGCAGCTTAGATTTGGGGACAGGGGATGGC. Translation: CASSLDLGTGDG. The CDR3 as a whole reads CASSLDLGTGDGYTF. Using reference TRBV7-9 and TRBJ1-2 for the parts outside the CDR3, the full variable domain is DTGVSQNPRHKITKRGQNVTFRCDPISEHNRLYWYRQTLGQGPEFLTYFQNEAQLEKSRLLSDRFSAERPKGSFSTLEIQRTEQGDSAMYLCASSLDLGTGDGYTFGSGTRLTVV.

To note about this clone: The observed sequence ends 3 residues before the CDR3 terminus, with the missing tail filled in from the germline J gene. The J gene is TRBJ2-1, the V gene TRBV7-2; the match to TRBD1 covers 8 bases. V trimming: 3 bases; J trimming: 8 bases; junction bases outside the gene matches: 3. Germline lookup yields CDR1 SGHTA and CDR2 FQGNSA. The CDR3 extends over 13 amino acids. Partial CDR3 DNA: TGTGCCAGCAGCTTCGGACAGGGCGATGAG. Its translation: CASSFGQGDE. The entire CDR3 reads CASSFGQGDEQFF.

This clone was counted only a few times. The CDR3 DNA, read in part, is TGTGCCAGCAGCCGTTCAGGGGGCGCCGGGGAG. It codes for CASSRSGGAGE. The CDR3 in full is CASSRSGGAGELFF. This chain uses TRBV7-2 with TRBJ2-2; 8 bases align to TRBD1. The read terminates 3 residues before the CDR3 end, so the remaining end is supplied by the germline J gene. Germline loops: CDR1 SGHTA, CDR2 FQGNSA. Losses at the gene ends were 5 bases for V and 6 bases for J; bases not matched to a gene: 5. CDR3 size: 14 residues.

The table lists this clone with a few counts. Sequencing ends 3 residues short of the CDR3 end; the germline J gene provides the rest. The V gene is TRBV5-1, the J gene TRBJ2-1; D uncertain. This CDR3 has 14 amino acids. Trimming cost V 2 bases and J 8 bases, with 14 bases left between them. Germline-derived CDR1 and CDR2 are SGHRS and YFSETQ. The covered CDR3 bases are TGCGCCAGCAGCTTCGGTGCCTACTTAGATGAG. Residues: CASSFGAYLDE. The full CDR3 protein is CASSFGAYLDEQFF.

The CDR3 is CASSINRGWEKLFF. The covered CDR3 bases are TGTGCCAGCAGCATCAACAGGGGTTGGGAAAAA. The chain couples TRBV5-6 to TRBJ1-4, with 7 bases matching TRBD1. The read ends 3 residues early relative to the CDR3; the germline J gene fills the gap. Trimming removed 4 bases from V and 8 bases from J; junction bases left unmatched: 8. The CDR3 contains 14 residues. Germline V gene sequence: CDR1 SGHDT, CDR2 YYEEEE.

The sample holds many counts of this clone. The read is 3 residues too short to cover the CDR3 end, so that end is filled in from the germline J gene. The V gene is TRBV7-9, the J gene TRBJ1-2, with D unclear. The CDR3 loop spans 14 amino acids. V lost 6 bases and J lost 1, with 12 bases in between. Per the germline V gene, CDR1 is SEHNR and CDR2 is FQNEAQ (reference sequence). CDR3 loop: CASSIQRLNYGYTF. The CDR3 bases that were read are TGTGCCAGCAGTATACAGAGGCTTAACTATGGC.